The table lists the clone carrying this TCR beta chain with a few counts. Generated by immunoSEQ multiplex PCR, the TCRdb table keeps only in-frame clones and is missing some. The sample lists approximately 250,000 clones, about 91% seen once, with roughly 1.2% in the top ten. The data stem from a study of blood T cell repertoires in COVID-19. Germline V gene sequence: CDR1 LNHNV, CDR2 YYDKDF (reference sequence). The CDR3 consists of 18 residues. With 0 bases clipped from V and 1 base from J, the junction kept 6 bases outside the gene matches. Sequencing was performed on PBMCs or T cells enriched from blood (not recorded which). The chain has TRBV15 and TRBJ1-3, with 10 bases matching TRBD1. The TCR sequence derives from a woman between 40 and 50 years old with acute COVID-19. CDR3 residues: CATSRDGRQGASGNTIYF. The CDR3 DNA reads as TGTGCCACCAGCAGAGATGGGAGACAGGGGGCGTCTGGAAACACCATATATTTT.